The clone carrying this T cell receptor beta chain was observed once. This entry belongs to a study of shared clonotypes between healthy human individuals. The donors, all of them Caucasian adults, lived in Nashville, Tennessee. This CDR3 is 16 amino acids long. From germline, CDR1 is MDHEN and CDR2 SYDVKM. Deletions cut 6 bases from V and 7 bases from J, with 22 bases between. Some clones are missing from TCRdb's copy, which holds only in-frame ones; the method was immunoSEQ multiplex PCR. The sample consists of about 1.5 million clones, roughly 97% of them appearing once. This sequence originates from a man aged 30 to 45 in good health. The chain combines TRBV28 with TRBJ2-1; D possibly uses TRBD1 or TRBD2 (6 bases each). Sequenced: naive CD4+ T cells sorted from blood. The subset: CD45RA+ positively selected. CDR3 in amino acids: CASSRPGDLNRNEQFF. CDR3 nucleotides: TGTGCCAGCAGCCGACCAGGGGACTTAAATAGGAATGAGCAGTTCTTC.